Listed below are T cell receptor beta chains from one sample, sequenced in a study of blood T cell repertoires in COVID-19. The data were produced by immunoSEQ multiplex PCR, yet TCRdb's version contains in-frame clones alone and is incomplete. The sample records hundreds of thousands of clones, about four fifths being singletons. Sample: PBMCs or T cells enriched from blood (not recorded which). Receptors were obtained from a middle-aged man who had been exposed to COVID-19. Each CDR3 is given with its conserved first and last residue. The D gene is left open where the match is weak. Part of the rows lack a size; the others show once, few, many or a class for expanded clones.

>-|few|TRBJ2-5|TRBV5-1
CASSPTGVSETQYF
TGCGCCAGCAGCCCGACGGGGGTTTCAGAGACCCAGTACTTC
>TRBD1|-|TRBJ1-2|TRBV7-2
CASSLGGGGQTRYTF
TGTGCCAGCAGCTTAGGAGGTGGGGGACAGACGCGCTACACCTTC
>TRBD1|few|TRBJ1-2|TRBV2
CASSDQLRQGHGYTF
TGTGCCAGCAGTGATCAATTAAGACAGGGCCATGGCTACACCTTC
>-|once|TRBJ2-1|TRBV6-1
CASSEAGGVYNEQFF
TGTGCCAGCAGTGAAGCGGGAGGCGTCTACAATGAGCAGTTCTTC
>TRBD1|-|TRBJ1-5|TRBV2
CASSSGTASNQPQHF
TGTGCCAGCAGTTCCGGGACAGCCAGCAATCAGCCCCAGCATTTT
>TRBD2|-|TRBJ2-3|TRBV29-1
CSVSNRTSADTQYF
TGCAGCGTTTCGAACAGGACTAGCGCAGATACGCAGTATTTT
>TRBD2|once|TRBJ2-6|TRBV3-1/TRBV3-2
CASSQRLAGGPPGANVLTF
TGTGCCAGCAGCCAAAGACTAGCGGGAGGGCCCCCTGGGGCCAACGTCCTGACTTTC
>-|-|TRBJ2-7|TRBV9
CASSVDADPKREQYF
TGTGCCAGCAGCGTAGATGCAGATCCCAAGCGAGAGCAGTACTTC
>TRBD1|-|TRBJ1-2|TRBV19
CASSIGDRSYGYTF
TGTGCCAGTAGTATAGGGGACAGGAGCTATGGCTACACCTTC
>-|few|TRBJ2-1|TRBV6-1
CASSEVAGQRYNEQFF
TGTGCCAGCAGTGAAGTCGCGGGACAGAGATACAATGAGCAGTTCTTC
>TRBD2|-|TRBJ2-1|TRBV19
CASRPPVGLAGIGGEQFF
TGTGCCAGTAGACCCCCCGTGGGACTAGCGGGAATCGGCGGTGAGCAGTTCTTC
>TRBD2|-|TRBJ2-1|TRBV11-2
CASSTSGTSGSFEQFF
TGTGCCAGCAGCACTTCCGGGACTAGCGGGAGTTTTGAGCAGTTCTTC
>-|-|TRBJ1-5|TRBV7-2
CASSLDRFQPQHF
TGTGCCAGCAGCTTGGACAGATTTCAGCCCCAGCATTTT
>-|-|TRBJ1-6|TRBV30
CAWSVRAGSPLHF
TGTGCCTGGAGTGTCAGGGCAGGCTCACCCCTCCACTTT
>TRBD1|-|TRBJ1-3|TRBV6-5
CASSQPGQGINTIYF
TGTGCCAGCAGTCAACCGGGACAGGGGATAAACACCATATATTTT
>TRBD1|-|TRBJ2-7|TRBV19
CASSISGTDPYEQYF
TGTGCCAGTAGTATCTCCGGGACAGACCCCTACGAGCAGTACTTC
>-|-|TRBJ2-7|TRBV6-1
CASSGRDIHYEQYF
TGTGCCAGCAGTGGCCGGGACATCCACTACGAGCAGTACTTC
>-|-|TRBJ1-1|TRBV12-3/TRBV12-4
CASTSQGSTEAFF
TGTGCCAGCACCTCCCAGGGTAGCACTGAAGCTTTCTTT
>TRBD2|-|TRBJ2-1|TRBV9
CASKGLGHNEQFF
TGTGCCAGCAAGGGACTAGGGCACAATGAGCAGTTCTTC
>-|-|TRBJ1-1|TRBV6-5
CASSYDTEFEAFF
TGTGCCAGCAGTTACGACACGGAATTTGAAGCTTTCTTT
>TRBD2|-|TRBJ2-3|TRBV6-5
CASAIAGGSTDTQYF
TGTGCCAGCGCCATAGCGGGAGGTAGCACAGATACGCAGTATTTT
>-|-|TRBJ2-7|TRBV18
CASSPRDSYEQYF
TGTGCCAGCTCACCACGCGACTCCTACGAGCAGTACTTC
>-|-|TRBJ2-1|TRBV24-1
CATSDSVYNEQFF
TGTGCCACCAGTGACTCCGTATACAATGAGCAGTTCTTC
>-|-|TRBJ2-2|TRBV5-8
CASSLGRSLTGELFF
TGTGCCAGCAGCTTAGGCAGGTCCCTCACCGGGGAGCTGTTTTTT
>-|-|TRBJ2-2|TRBV12-5
CASGLGGSGGELFF
TGTGCTAGTGGTTTGGGGGGCTCGGGCGGGGAGCTGTTTTTT
>TRBD1|-|TRBJ1-4|TRBV10-3
CATGQGAITEKLFF
TGTGCCACTGGACAGGGGGCGATCACCGAAAAACTGTTTTTT
>-|-|TRBJ2-1|TRBV5-1
CASSSTFGGNEQFF
TGCGCCAGCAGCTCCACCTTCGGGGGTAATGAGCAGTTCTTC
>-|few|TRBJ1-1|TRBV5-1
CASSPETHRVTEAFF
TGCGCCAGCAGTCCTGAGACTCACAGGGTCACTGAAGCTTTCTTT
>-|-|TRBJ2-7|TRBV14
CASSPVAVADEQYF
TGTGCCAGCAGCCCTGTGGCAGTTGCGGACGAGCAGTACTTC
>-|many|TRBJ1-2|TRBV19
CALFMGGSDGYTF
TGTGCCTTGTTTATGGGGGGTTCGGATGGCTACACCTTC
>-|-|TRBJ2-7|TRBV13
CASSLDRVAYEQYF
TGTGCCAGCAGCTTAGACAGGGTAGCCTACGAGCAGTACTTC
>-|-|TRBJ1-5|TRBV25-1
CASSATGNQPQHF
TGTGCCAGCAGTGCGACAGGTAACCAGCCCCAGCATTTT
>TRBD2|once|TRBJ2-7|TRBV5-1
CASSLVISGSSDEQYF
TGCGCCAGCAGCTTGGTTATTAGCGGGAGTTCGGACGAGCAGTACTTC
>-|-|TRBJ1-2|TRBV7-9
CASSLAFGEDYGYTF
TGTGCCAGCAGCTTAGCGTTTGGAGAAGACTATGGCTACACCTTC
>-|-|TRBJ1-5|TRBV2
CASSDLGVSNQPQHF
TGTGCCAGCAGTGATTTAGGGGTGAGCAATCAGCCCCAGCATTTT
>TRBD2|-|TRBJ2-3|TRBV11-1
CASSGSGRDTQYF
TGTGCCAGCAGCGGAAGCGGGAGGGATACGCAGTATTTT
>TRBD2|-|TRBJ2-1|TRBV9
CASSVTPSGTVGEQFF
TGTGCCAGCAGCGTAACCCCTAGCGGGACCGTGGGTGAGCAGTTCTTC
>-|-|TRBJ1-1|TRBV5-1
CASSSGYGVMNTEAFF
TGCGCCAGCAGCTCTGGGTACGGGGTTATGAACACTGAAGCTTTCTTT
>-|few|TRBJ2-7|TRBV11-3
CASRYQAHSYEQYF
TGTGCCAGCAGGTATCAGGCCCACTCCTACGAGCAGTACTTC
>-|-|TRBJ1-2|TRBV5-1
CASSQASAHGYTF
TGCGCCAGCAGTCAAGCGTCTGCCCATGGCTACACCTTC
>TRBD2|-|TRBJ2-7|TRBV5-6
CASSLPRLAGSYEQYF
TGTGCCAGCAGCCTGCCTCGACTAGCGGGATCCTACGAGCAGTACTTC
>TRBD1|once|TRBJ2-7|TRBV6-1
CASSDLDRGEQYF
TGTGCCAGCAGTGACCTAGACAGGGGGGAGCAGTACTTC
>-|once|TRBJ2-2|TRBV10-1
CASSDPGSTGELFF
TGCGCCAGCAGTGATCCGGGGTCAACCGGGGAGCTGTTTTTT